Each of the 17 T cell receptor beta chains below was sequenced from the same sample in a study of cytomegalovirus exposure and HLA in healthy donors. PCR used 60 Vbeta primers and 13 Jbeta primers. TCRdb's table, derived via immunoSEQ multiplex PCR, lists solely in-frame clones and lacks some. The sample records about 200,000 clones, around 83% being singletons. Material: PBMCs. Every receptor here comes from a girl aged 5 to 17 in good health and CMV-seronegative.

The chain employs TRBV6-1 and TRBJ2-3; 15 bases align to TRBD2. CDR1 and CDR2 from the germline V gene are MNHNS and SASEGT. The junction had 2 bases not matched to a gene; V was cut back by 2 bases and J by 2 bases. The CDR3 runs to 17 residues. The CDR3 protein is CASSERTSGRATDTQYF. The CDR3 coding sequence is TGTGCCAGCAGTGAAAGGACTAGCGGGAGGGCCACAGATACGCAGTATTTT.

The V call is TRBV28, the J call TRBJ2-1; possible D gene TRBD2, 5 bases. V was trimmed by 7 bases and J by 7 bases, leaving 20 bases between them. The CDR3 loop spans 15 amino acids. Germline V gene data show CDR1 as MDHEN and CDR2 as SYDVKM. CDR3 region: CASTKSGAPRNEQFF. The CDR3 DNA sequence: TGTGCCAGCACCAAAAGCGGCGCCCCTCGGAATGAGCAGTTCTTC.

The sample holds one count of this clone. The rearrangement joins TRBV18 to TRBJ2-7; D possibly corresponds to TRBD2 (6 bases). Germline V lookup: CDR1 KGHSH, CDR2 LQKENI. V was trimmed by 4 bases and J by 7 bases, leaving 20 bases between them. This CDR3 spans 15 amino acids. This CDR3 reads CASSRSREDSGEQYF. The CDR3 bases are TGTGCCAGCTCACGTTCTAGGGAGGATTCGGGGGAGCAGTACTTC.

The J gene is TRBJ1-3, the V gene TRBV2; D perhaps matches TRBD1 (6 bases). Trimming cost V 5 bases and J 11 bases, with 19 bases left between them. The CDR3 is 14 residues long. Germline CDR1 SNHLY, CDR2 FYNNEI. In nucleotides, the CDR3 is TGTGCCAGCAGTTCAACAGGACAGTCGTTCTCCATATATTTT. Amino acids: CASSSTGQSFSIYF.

The chain recombines TRBV7-8 with TRBJ2-7, with D uncertain. V shed 2 bases and J shed 3 bases, with 5 bases lying between them. The CDR3 runs to 12 residues. The germline V gene has CDR1 SGHVS and CDR2 FQNEAQ. The CDR3 sequence is CASSLSVYEQYF. The CDR3 DNA follows: TGTGCCAGCAGCTTATCCGTCTACGAGCAGTACTTC.

The V and J genes are TRBV30 and TRBJ2-7; a weak D match, TRBD2 (7 bases). The CDR3 extends over 12 amino acids. V was cut by 1 base and J by 6 bases, with 10 bases left in between. Germline V lookup: CDR1 GTSNPN, CDR2 SVGIG (reference sequence). For the CDR3, the DNA is TGTGCCTGGAGTGGGGGGGGCCTCGAGCAGTACTTC. Translation gives CAWSGGGLEQYF.

This chain links TRBV19 with TRBJ2-3, with D perhaps TRBD2 (5 bases). Germline V CDR1 and CDR2: LNHDA, SQIVND (reference sequence). With 3 bases removed from V and 5 bases from J, the gap between germline ends came to 18 bases. CDR3 size: 16 residues. CDR3 protein: CASSIRGRTFRDTQYF. DNA of the CDR3: TGTGCCAGTAGTATTCGAGGAAGGACTTTTAGAGATACGCAGTATTTT.

The V gene is TRBV7-2, the J gene TRBJ1-2; possible D gene TRBD1, 5 bases. CDR3 length equals 14 residues. Germline CDR1 and CDR2: SGHTA and FQGNSA. The V gene lost 4 bases and the J gene lost 4 bases, with 13 bases spanning the gap. The CDR3 nucleotides read TGTGCCAGCAGCTGGGCCCGGGACTCCTATGGCTACACCTTC. Amino acid sequence: CASSWARDSYGYTF.

The chain has TRBV18 and TRBJ2-2, with TRBD2 identical over 8 bases. Trimming removed 3 bases from V and 0 bases from J; junction bases left unmatched: 15. The length of the CDR3 is 20 residues. Germline assignment: CDR1 KGHSH and CDR2 LQKENI. The CDR3 protein is CASSPLGGLARITNTGELFF. CDR3 nucleotides: TGTGCCAGCTCACCCCTCGGAGGACTAGCCCGAATAACGAACACCGGGGAGCTGTTTTTT.

The chain employs TRBV4-1 and TRBJ1-5; no clear D. With 8 bases removed from V and 0 bases from J, the gap between germline ends came to 14 bases. CDR3 length equals 15 residues. From germline, CDR1 is MGHRA and CDR2 YSYEKL. CDR3: CASGPGVFSNQPQHF. As DNA, the CDR3 is TGCGCCAGCGGACCCGGGGTATTTAGCAATCAGCCCCAGCATTTT.

CDR3 nucleotide sequence: TGTGCCAGCTCACCCCCAAGGGGAAGTAAGGCGAACACTGAAGCTTTCTTT. It is translated as CASSPPRGSKANTEAFF. The V and J genes are TRBV18 and TRBJ1-1, with D possibly being TRBD1 (5 bases). The CDR3 length is 17 residues. Trimming pared 3 bases from V and 1 base from J, leaving 18 bases between. In germline, CDR1 is KGHSH, CDR2 LQKENI.

The V call is TRBV28, the J call TRBJ2-1; 12 bases are a match to TRBD2. The CDR3 contains 15 residues. Germline V gives CDR1 MDHEN, CDR2 SYDVKM. V trimming: 6 bases; J trimming: 9 bases; junction bases outside the gene matches: 9. CDR3 coding DNA: TGTGCCAGCAGGCGAGCTGGACTAGCGGGAAGTGAGCAGTTCTTC. Protein: CASRRAGLAGSEQFF. Complete variable domain (other parts from reference TRBV28 and TRBJ2-1): DVKVTQSSRYLVKRTGEKVFLECVQDMDHENMFWYRQDPGLGLRLIYFSYDVKMKEKGDIPEGYSVSREKKERFSLILESASTNQTSMYLCASRRAGLAGSEQFFGPGTRLTVL.

The V and J genes are TRBV18 and TRBJ2-5; maybe TRBD1 (5 bases). The V end lost 6 bases, the J end lost 2 bases, and 13 bases lay between the germline ends. The CDR3 loop spans 14 amino acids. Germline V CDR1 and CDR2: KGHSH, LQKENI. For the CDR3, the DNA is TGTGCCAGCTCCCCAAGGGGCCCTCAAGAGACCCAGTACTTC. Translating gives CASSPRGPQETQYF.

The chain has TRBV5-6 and TRBJ1-1, with 7 bases aligning to TRBD1. The CDR3 spans 15 residues. V shed 2 bases and J 1 base; nucleotides not matched to a gene: 5. Germline values: CDR1 SGHDT, CDR2 YYEEEE. CDR3 sequence: CASSFYRGGNTEAFF. The DNA for the CDR3 is TGTGCCAGCAGCTTCTACAGGGGAGGGAACACTGAAGCTTTCTTT.

The chain links TRBV28 to TRBJ1-5; D remains unclear. The germline gives CDR1 MDHEN, CDR2 SYDVKM. This CDR3 is built from 13 residues. Trimming shortened V by 6 bases and J by 2 bases, and 8 bases separated the two germline ends. CDR3 DNA sequence: TGTGCCAGCAGACCGCCGGGCAATCAGCCCCAGCATTTT. This translates into CASRPPGNQPQHF.

J is TRBJ2-1 and V is TRBV6-6; 13 nucleotides line up with TRBD2. The CDR3 totals 13 residues. V was clipped by 5 bases and J by 13 bases; unmatched bases: 5. Germline CDR1 reads MNHNY; CDR2 reads SVGAGI (reference sequence). The CDR3 coding sequence is TGTGCCAGCAGTCCCGGGACTAGCGGGGATCAGTTCTTC. It translates to CASSPGTSGDQFF.

With respect to this clone: Different DNA sequences within this sample yield the same CDR3. The chain is built from TRBV23-1 and TRBJ1-1; 7 bases agree with TRBD1. TRBV23-1 is an open reading frame, and its role is uncertain. V dropped 6 bases and J dropped 1; count of bases not matched to a gene: 11. This CDR3 is built from 16 residues. The CDR3 DNA reads TGCGCCAGCAGCATTACGGAGGACAGGACGAACACTGAAGCTTTCTTT. Amino acid sequence: CASSITEDRTNTEAFF.